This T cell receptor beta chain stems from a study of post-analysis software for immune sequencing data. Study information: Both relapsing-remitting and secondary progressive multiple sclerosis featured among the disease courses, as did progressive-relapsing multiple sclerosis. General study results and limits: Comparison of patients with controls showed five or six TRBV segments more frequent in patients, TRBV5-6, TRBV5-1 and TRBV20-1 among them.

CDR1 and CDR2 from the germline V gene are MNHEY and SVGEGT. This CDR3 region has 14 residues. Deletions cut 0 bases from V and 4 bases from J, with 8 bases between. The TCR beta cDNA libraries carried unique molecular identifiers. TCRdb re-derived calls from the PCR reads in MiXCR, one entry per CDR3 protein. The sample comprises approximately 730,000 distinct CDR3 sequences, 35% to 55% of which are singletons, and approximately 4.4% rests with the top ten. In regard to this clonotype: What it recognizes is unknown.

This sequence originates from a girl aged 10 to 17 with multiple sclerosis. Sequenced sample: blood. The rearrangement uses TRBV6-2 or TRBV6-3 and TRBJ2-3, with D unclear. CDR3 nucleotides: TGTGCCAGCAGTTACTCGATCCGGGCAGATACGCAGTATTTT. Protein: CASSYSIRADTQYF.